The T cell receptor beta chain under discussion was sequenced for a study of early T cells in non-severe SARS-CoV-2 infection. About the study: Unsorted whole blood bulk RNA was sequenced, with unpaired chains. Study-wide results and caveats: Sequences matched to VDJdb favored anti-spike CD8 responses, while private and CD4 specificities were missed.

Germline-derived CDR1 and CDR2 are LGHDT and YNNKEL (reference sequence). The CDR3 length is 13 residues. V gave up 1 base and J gave up 4 bases, with 5 bases separating them. Attached unique molecular identifiers marked individual cDNA molecules. TCRdb analysed the 5' RACE reads with MiXCR anew, one entry per CDR3 protein. The table includes around 60,000 distinct CDR3 sequences, about 13% detected once. Concerning this clonotype itself: Its matching antigen is unknown.

V usage is TRBV3-1 and J usage is TRBJ1-3; D uncertain. This receptor was obtained from an adult who was a healthcare worker with PCR-confirmed SARS-CoV-2 infection or an uninfected control (not recorded which). Material for sequencing was whole blood. The CDR3: CASSQGRGNTIYF. The DNA of the CDR3 is TGTGCCAGCAGCCAAGGGCGAGGAAACACCATATATTTT.